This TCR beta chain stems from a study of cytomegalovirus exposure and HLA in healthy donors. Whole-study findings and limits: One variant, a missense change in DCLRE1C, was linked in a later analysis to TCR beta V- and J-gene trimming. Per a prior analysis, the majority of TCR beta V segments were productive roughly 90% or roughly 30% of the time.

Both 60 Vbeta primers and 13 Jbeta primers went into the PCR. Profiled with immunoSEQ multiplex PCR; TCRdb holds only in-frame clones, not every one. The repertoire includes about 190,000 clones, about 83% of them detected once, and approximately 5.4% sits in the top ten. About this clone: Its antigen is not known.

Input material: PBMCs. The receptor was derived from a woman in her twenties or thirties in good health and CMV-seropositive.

CDR3 in amino acids: CASSPPVGQGNYGYTF. The CDR3, as DNA: TGTGCCAGCTCACCACCGGTTGGACAGGGGAACTATGGCTACACCTTC. The rearrangement links TRBV18 to TRBJ1-2; the match to TRBD1 covers 9 bases. From germline, CDR1 is KGHSH and CDR2 LQKENI. The CDR3 runs 16 residues. V shed 0 bases and J 2 bases; nucleotides not matched to a gene: 4.